A selection of T cell receptor beta chains follows, all from one sample in a study of blood T cell repertoires in COVID-19. Using immunoSEQ multiplex PCR, the repertoire was profiled, and TCRdb retains in-frame clones only, with some absent. The sample lists over 100,000 clones, around 80% occurring once. Sequenced material: peripheral blood. These receptors were collected from a human donor in a cohort sampled during active or convalescent COVID-19. CDR3s include the opening cysteine and the closing phenylalanine or tryptophan. Fields, in order: D gene, clone size, J gene, CDR3 length, V gene, CDR3 DNA, CDR3 protein. A D gene is named only where the DNA matches it firmly. Some rows have no size entry. The others give once, few or many, or a class for an expanded clone.

>.|.|TRBJ2-7|15|TRBV5-4
TGTGCCAGCAGCTTGGCAGGACAAACGACTAGACGGCAGTACTTC
CASSLAGQTTRRQYF
>TRBD1|.|TRBJ2-1|16|TRBV4-3
TGCGCCAGCAGCCAGGCCGACAGGGGGCTAGACAATGAGCAGTTCTTC
CASSQADRGLDNEQFF
>.|medium-sized|TRBJ2-7|16|TRBV7-9
TGTGCCAGCAGCTCTAGAAAGGGGGGGAACCCCTACGAGCAGTACTTC
CASSSRKGGNPYEQYF
>.|.|TRBJ1-4|14|TRBV6-5
TGTGCCAGCAGTTACGGAGGAGCTAATGAAAAACTGTTTTTT
CASSYGGANEKLFF
>TRBD1|.|TRBJ2-2|16|TRBV5-1
TGCGCCAGCAGCCCACCGGACAGGACGAACACCGGGGAGCTGTTTTTT
CASSPPDRTNTGELFF
>.|.|TRBJ2-7|13|TRBV6-5
TGTGCCAGCAGCCAGGGGAACTCCTACGAGCAGTACTTC
CASSQGNSYEQYF
>TRBD1|once|TRBJ2-6|17|TRBV5-1
TGCGCCAGCAGCTTGGCGCGGACAGGTACAGGGGCCAACGTCCTGACTTTC
CASSLARTGTGANVLTF
>TRBD1|.|TRBJ1-2|16|TRBV5-6
TGTGCCAGCAGCCCCTCAGGGGGTTCTCCGATTTATGGCTACACCTTC
CASSPSGGSPIYGYTF
>.|.|TRBJ1-5|14|TRBV28
TGTGCCAGCAGTAAAGCGACAGGTTCCCAGCCCCAGCATTTT
CASSKATGSQPQHF
>.|.|TRBJ2-2|16|TRBV25-1
TGTGCCAGCAGTGAATGGGGCCGCAGGGAATCCGGGGAGCTGTTTTTT
CASSEWGRRESGELFF
>TRBD1|few|TRBJ1-6|14|TRBV27
TGTGCCAGCAGTTTACAGGGGGCGCCTAGGCCCCTCCACTTT
CASSLQGAPRPLHF
>.|.|TRBJ1-1|13|TRBV18
TGTGCCAGCTCACAGCTTCGTCTGACTGAAGCTTTCTTT
CASSQLRLTEAFF
>TRBD2|.|TRBJ2-1|16|TRBV7-3
TGTGCCAGCAGCTTAGGACTAGCGGGAGATTGGGATGAGCAGTTCTTC
CASSLGLAGDWDEQFF
>.|.|TRBJ1-6|17|TRBV5-1
TGCGCCAGCAGCCTTGGAATTGACAGCTTCTATAATTCACCCCTCCACTTT
CASSLGIDSFYNSPLHF
>.|.|TRBJ1-2|17|TRBV19
TGTGCCAGTAGTATAGATCCCCGGCGCGGGGCGAACTATGGCTACACCTTC
CASSIDPRRGANYGYTF
>TRBD2|.|TRBJ2-3|15|TRBV5-8
TGTGCCAGCAGCAACCGGGGGGAAAGCACAGATACGCAGTATTTT
CASSNRGESTDTQYF